This T cell receptor beta chain was observed in a study of control samples from healthy donors and cancer patients. Germline trimming cut 4 bases from V and 1 base from J; bases unmatched to any gene: 4. Germline values: CDR1 KGHDR, CDR2 SFDVKD. The CDR3 has 16 amino acids. A remark on this clone: The same CDR3 arises from other DNA sequences in this sample as well.

Clones were read by immunoSEQ multiplex PCR, and TCRdb kept only the in-frame ones, dropping some. The sample records 190,000 or so clones, over 85% being singletons. This sequence was found in a man younger than 35 in good health. Sequenced input: blood. The chain combines TRBV24-1 with TRBJ2-2, with 8 nucleotides matching TRBD1. DNA of the CDR3: TGTGCCACCAGTGACCCCGGGACAGGGAACACCGGGGAGCTGTTTTTT. Protein: CATSDPGTGNTGELFF.